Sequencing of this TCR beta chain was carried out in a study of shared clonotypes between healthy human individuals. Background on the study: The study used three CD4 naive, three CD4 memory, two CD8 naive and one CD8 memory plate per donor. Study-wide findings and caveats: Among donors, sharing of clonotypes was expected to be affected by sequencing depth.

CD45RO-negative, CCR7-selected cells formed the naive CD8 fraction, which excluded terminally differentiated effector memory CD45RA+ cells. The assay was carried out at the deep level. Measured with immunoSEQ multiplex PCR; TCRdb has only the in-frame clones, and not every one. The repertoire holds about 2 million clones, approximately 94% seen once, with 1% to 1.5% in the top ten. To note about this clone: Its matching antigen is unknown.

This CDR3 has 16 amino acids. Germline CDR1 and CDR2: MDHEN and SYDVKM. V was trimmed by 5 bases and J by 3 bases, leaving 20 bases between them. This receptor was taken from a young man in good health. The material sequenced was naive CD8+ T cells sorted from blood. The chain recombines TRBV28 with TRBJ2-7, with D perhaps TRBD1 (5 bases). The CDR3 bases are TGTGCCAGCAGTGAATCCTGGGGCAGGGCGAACTACGAGCAGTACTTC. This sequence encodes CASSESWGRANYEQYF.